The entry that follows covers one T cell receptor (beta chain) sequence. Germline V gives CDR1 MNHEY, CDR2 SVGAGI. The CDR3 loop spans 13 amino acids. V dropped 5 bases and J dropped 4; count of bases not matched to a gene: 4. These data belong to a study of blood T cell repertoires in COVID-19. TCRdb's table, derived via immunoSEQ multiplex PCR, lists solely in-frame clones and lacks some. The data hold about 160,000 clones, with about 87% observed a single time. The V and J genes are TRBV6-5 and TRBJ2-5; 7 bases agree with TRBD1. The origin of this receptor is a woman aged 60 to 75 who had recovered from COVID-19. Sequencing input: peripheral blood. As DNA, the CDR3 is TGTGCCAGCAGTCCGAACAGGGGAGAGACCCAGTACTTC. It is translated as CASSPNRGETQYF.